These 5 T cell receptor beta chains came from one sample sequenced in a study of OX40 agonist ivuxolimab in advanced cancers. Library creation used the immunoSEQ multiplex PCR assay. Not all clones reach the TCRdb copy of this immuneACCESS table, which keeps in-frame sequences only. Checked studies attribute under half of the gap to unresolved V genes and leave the rest unexplained. The sample table lists approximately 60,000 clones, under 95% of them with a count of one. Less than 6% of the sample is taken by the ten largest. Sequencing was performed on CD4+ or CD8+ T cells sorted from blood, taken in a trial of the OX40 agonist ivuxolimab. The receptors were gathered from an adult with an advanced solid tumor such as melanoma, head and neck, liver or kidney cancer.

This sequence joins TRBV28 and TRBJ1-4; D possibly corresponds to TRBD1 (5 bases). There are 15 residues in the CDR3. V was cut by 0 bases and J by 3 bases, with 8 bases left in between. CDR1 is MDHEN, CDR2 SYDVKM, per germline. This CDR3 reads CASSLWGPANEKLFF. DNA for the CDR3: TGTGCCAGCAGTTTATGGGGGCCGGCTAATGAAAAACTGTTTTTT.

The chain uses TRBV7-8 and TRBJ1-2; 7 bases are shared with TRBD1. With V trimmed by 4 bases and J by 5 bases, 1 base remained unmatched. Germline values: CDR1 SGHVS, CDR2 FQNEAQ. The CDR3 is 12 amino acids. CDR3 DNA sequence: TGTGCCAGCAGCTCGACAGGGTATGGCTACACCTTC. It specifies CASSSTGYGYTF. The whole variable domain, remainder taken from reference TRBV7-8 and TRBJ1-2, is GAGVSQSPRYKVAKRGQDVALRCDPISGHVSLFWYQQALGQGPEFLTYFQNEAQLDKSGLPSDRFFAERPEGSVSTLKIQRTQQEDSAVYLCASSSTGYGYTFGSGTRLTVV.

The chain couples TRBV6-6 to TRBJ1-2, with 7 bases aligning to TRBD1. The V and J ends lost 6 bases and 2 bases, in that order; junction bases with no gene match: 12. Germline values: CDR1 MNHNY, CDR2 SVGAGI (reference sequence). The CDR3 has 16 amino acids. DNA of the CDR3: TGTGCCAGCAGCCAGACAGGGACTCGACCCAACTATGGCTACACCTTC. Protein sequence: CASSQTGTRPNYGYTF.

The CDR3 DNA is TGCGCCAGCAGTGAGGGTCAGGGCGTACAAGAGACCCAGTACTTC. This codes for CASSEGQGVQETQYF. The gene calls are TRBV10-1 and TRBJ2-5; tentatively, D is TRBD1 (5 bases). Per the germline V gene, CDR1 is WNHNN and CDR2 is SYGVQD (reference sequence). This CDR3 is 15 amino acids long. Deletions cut 2 bases from V and 2 bases from J, with 12 bases between.

This clone appeared once. V gene TRBV11-3 combines with J gene TRBJ2-3; D unresolved. Germline values: CDR1 SGHNT, CDR2 YENEEA. With 2 bases removed from V and 2 bases from J, the gap between germline ends came to 8 bases. This CDR3 is built from 14 residues. CDR3 sequence reads: CASSLSGHTDTQYF. The CDR3 DNA reads TGTGCCAGCAGCTTAAGTGGTCACACAGATACGCAGTATTTT.